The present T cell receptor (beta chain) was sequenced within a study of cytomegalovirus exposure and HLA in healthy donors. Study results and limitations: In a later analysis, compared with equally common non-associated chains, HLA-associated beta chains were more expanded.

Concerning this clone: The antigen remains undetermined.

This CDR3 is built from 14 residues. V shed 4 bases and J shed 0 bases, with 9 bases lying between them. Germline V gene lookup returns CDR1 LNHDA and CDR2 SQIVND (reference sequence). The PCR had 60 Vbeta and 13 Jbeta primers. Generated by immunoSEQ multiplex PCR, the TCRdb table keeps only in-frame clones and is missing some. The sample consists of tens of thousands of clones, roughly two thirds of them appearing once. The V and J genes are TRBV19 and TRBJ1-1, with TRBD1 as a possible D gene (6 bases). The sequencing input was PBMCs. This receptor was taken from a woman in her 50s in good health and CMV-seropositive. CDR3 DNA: TGTGCCAGTAGTAAGACAGGCTTGAACACTGAAGCTTTCTTT. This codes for CASSKTGLNTEAFF.